This T cell receptor (beta chain) was documented in a study of naive and memory T cell subsets. The table lists this clonotype with a few counts. Its matching antigen is unknown. Study-wide points: TCR transcript changes with activation or differentiation may affect this RNA method.

The CDR3 is 15 amino acids. V was clipped by 2 bases and J by 7 bases; unmatched bases: 5. The germline V gene encodes CDR1 MNHEY and CDR2 SVGAGI. An oligonucleotide containing a UMI was ligated to the 3' end of TCR cDNA. The SP2 primer and nested alpha and beta constant region primers amplified ligated cDNA in four rounds. Blood and skin TCR RNA was reverse transcribed with alpha and beta constant primers. TCRdb re-derived calls from the 5' RACE reads in MiXCR, one entry per CDR3 protein. The table has 45,000 to 55,000 distinct CDR3 sequences, approximately 4.5% seen once. V and J are TRBV6-5 and TRBJ2-3, with 11 bases lining up with TRBD2. The TCR sequence derives from a female donor in good health. The DNA of the CDR3 is TGTGCCAGCAGTTACGACGGGACTAGCGGAAATACGCAGTATTTT. It specifies CASSYDGTSGNTQYF.